This T cell receptor beta chain was identified in a study of OX40 agonist ivuxolimab in advanced cancers. Overall study: Across the patients, intravenous ivuxolimab was delivered every 2 weeks at 0.01 to 10 mg/kg. Those enrolled were around 87% male, with a mean age of approximately 60 years and ages from about 20 to 80.

V lost 6 bases, J lost 6 bases, and 13 bases stayed unmatched. Per the germline V gene, CDR1 is SNHLY and CDR2 is FYNNEI. The CDR3 covers 15 residues. Study observations and caveats: CD4+ and CD8+ T cells in blood underwent clonal expansion by week 6 at 0.1 to 3.0 mg/kg.

This clone has just a few counts. The target antigen is unknown. The assay was immunoSEQ multiplex PCR, and TCRdb's table has in-frame clones only and misses some. This table has approximately 64,000 clones, roughly four fifths appearing once. The clonotype was recovered from an adult with an advanced solid tumor such as melanoma, head and neck, liver or kidney cancer. This chain links TRBV2 with TRBJ1-2, with TRBD1 matching over 7 bases. The sequenced sample was CD4+ or CD8+ T cells sorted from blood, obtained in a trial of the OX40 agonist ivuxolimab. The CDR3 DNA reads as TGTGCCAGCAGCTCCCTAAGACAGGGTGTGGATGGCTACACCTTC. Amino acids: CASSSLRQGVDGYTF.